This is a list of T cell receptor beta chains from one sample in a study of blood T cell repertoires in COVID-19. Clones were read by immunoSEQ multiplex PCR, and TCRdb kept only the in-frame ones, dropping some. The data contain 140,000 to 150,000 clones, 85% to 90% of them singletons. The sample comprised peripheral blood. These TCRs come from a young man with COVID-19, enrolled during active disease. Each CDR3 is given with its conserved first and last residue. The D gene is left open where the match is weak. Clone size is stated in some rows and not others, as once, few, many or a class when expanded.

TRBJ1-2	NA	NA	TRBV2	CASSQDFNYGYTF	TGTGCCAGCAGCCAAGACTTTAACTATGGCTACACCTTC
TRBJ2-7	NA	TRBD2	TRBV4-1	CASSLSLGRDEQYF	TGCGCCAGCAGCCTGTCATTAGGGAGGGACGAGCAGTACTTC
TRBJ2-1	NA	NA	TRBV9	CASSGGQSNEQFF	TGTGCCAGCAGCGGAGGACAGTCGAATGAGCAGTTCTTC
TRBJ2-1	NA	NA	TRBV29-1	CSVQRGSYNEQFF	TGCAGCGTTCAACGGGGCTCCTACAATGAGCAGTTCTTC
TRBJ1-4	once	TRBD1	TRBV3-1/TRBV3-2	CASSRGPRTGVGEKLFF	TGTGCCAGCAGCCGAGGGCCCAGGACAGGGGTCGGAGAAAAACTGTTTTTT
TRBJ2-1	NA	TRBD1	TRBV27	CASSFNTGTGIAEQFF	TGTGCCAGCAGTTTCAATACCGGGACAGGGATCGCTGAGCAGTTCTTC
TRBJ2-3	NA	NA	TRBV5-6	CASSSLGGQTTDTQYF	TGTGCCAGCAGCTCCCTGGGGGGGCAGACCACAGATACGCAGTATTTT
TRBJ2-2	NA	TRBD2	TRBV4-3	CASSKGVAGDTGELFF	TGCGCCAGCAGCAAGGGAGTAGCGGGAGACACCGGGGAGCTGTTTTTT
TRBJ2-7	NA	TRBD2	TRBV30	CASEPGGRTYEQYF	TGTGCCTCTGAGCCGGGAGGACGAACCTACGAGCAGTACTTC
TRBJ2-7	NA	TRBD2	TRBV6-2/TRBV6-3	CASSYLAGGGYEQYF	TGTGCCAGCAGTTACCTAGCGGGAGGAGGATACGAGCAGTACTTC
TRBJ2-7	NA	TRBD2	TRBV7-8	CASSTGTSGIGYF	TGTGCCAGCAGTACCGGGACTAGCGGTATAGGGTACTTC
TRBJ2-7	NA	NA	TRBV7-2	CASSFGVREWGEQYF	TGTGCCAGCAGCTTCGGGGTGAGGGAGTGGGGCGAGCAGTACTTC
TRBJ1-6	NA	TRBD1	TRBV19	CASSMRQGRSYNSPLHF	TGTGCCAGTAGTATGCGACAGGGACGCTCCTATAATTCACCCCTCCACTTT
TRBJ2-2	few	NA	TRBV28	CASTFGTSRTGELFF	TGTGCCAGCACCTTCGGCACCAGCAGGACCGGGGAGCTGTTTTTT
TRBJ1-1	NA	TRBD1	TRBV7-2	CASSTGQVNTEAFF	TGTGCCAGCAGCACGGGACAGGTGAACACTGAAGCTTTCTTT
TRBJ2-5	NA	NA	TRBV29-1	CSVEAGETQYF	TGCAGCGTTGAAGCCGGAGAGACCCAGTACTTC
TRBJ2-3	once	TRBD2	TRBV7-3	CASSPLAVSTDTQYF	TGTGCCAGCAGCCCTCTAGCGGTTAGCACAGATACGCAGTATTTT
TRBJ1-2	NA	NA	TRBV20-1	CSAKAYGYTF	TGCAGTGCAAAAGCATATGGCTACACCTTC
TRBJ1-6	NA	TRBD1	TRBV27	CASSPPGQNSPLHF	TGTGCCAGCAGCCCTCCGGGACAGAATTCACCCCTCCACTTT
TRBJ2-2	NA	NA	TRBV5-4	CASSSPGSTGELFF	TGTGCCAGCAGCTCGCCGGGGAGCACCGGGGAGCTGTTTTTT
TRBJ2-7	NA	NA	TRBV4-1	CASSQDPAGLGIYEQYF	TGCGCCAGCAGCCAAGATCCGGCAGGGTTGGGAATCTACGAGCAGTACTTC
TRBJ2-7	NA	TRBD1	TRBV5-6	CASSPTGDFYEQYF	TGTGCCAGCAGCCCGACAGGGGACTTCTACGAGCAGTACTTC
TRBJ1-1	NA	NA	TRBV27	CASSSYQAVVAKAFF	TGTGCCAGCAGCAGTTACCAGGCAGTGGTGGCGAAAGCTTTCTTT
TRBJ1-5	NA	TRBD1	TRBV4-1	CASSQRQGANQPQHF	TGCGCCAGCAGCCAACGACAGGGGGCCAATCAGCCCCAGCATTTT
TRBJ2-2	NA	TRBD1	TRBV6-5	CASRPGQAVTGELFF	TGTGCCAGCAGACCGGGACAGGCAGTCACCGGGGAGCTGTTTTTT
TRBJ2-7	NA	NA	TRBV28	CASSLRSGTNLTPAYEQYF	TGTGCCAGCAGTTTACGCTCCGGGACAAACCTCACGCCCGCCTACGAGCAGTACTTC
TRBJ2-2	few	NA	TRBV4-3	CARLGCRGNTGELFF	TGCGCCAGACTAGGATGCCGGGGTAACACCGGGGAGCTGTTTTTT
TRBJ2-7	NA	TRBD2	TRBV7-6	CASSLGTSGTEQYF	TGTGCCAGCAGCTTAGGGACTAGCGGGACCGAGCAGTACTTC
TRBJ2-4	NA	NA	TRBV28	CASSLFRAAGHRENIQYF	TGTGCCAGCAGTTTATTCCGGGCAGCCGGCCACCGGGAGAACATTCAGTACTTC
TRBJ2-7	NA	NA	TRBV30	CAWSVSLYYEQYF	TGTGCCTGGAGTGTTAGCCTCTACTACGAGCAGTACTTC